The present entry profiles one T cell receptor (beta chain) with its context. TCRdb's table, derived via immunoSEQ multiplex PCR, lists solely in-frame clones and lacks some. The sample records approximately 100,000 clones, 92% being singletons. This entry belongs to a study of T cell changes during pregnancy in multiple sclerosis. This specimen consisted of peripheral blood, obtained after pregnancy. The TCR sequence derives from a female donor in good health, enrolled as a control in a pregnancy study.

CDR3 in DNA: TGCAGCGTTGATATTCTAGCGGGGGTTGCTGAGCAGTTCTTC. Residues: CSVDILAGVAEQFF. The rearrangement uses TRBV29-1 and TRBJ2-1, with 10 nucleotides matching TRBD2. V was clipped by 3 bases and J by 9 bases; unmatched bases: 8. This CDR3 has 14 amino acids. Germline CDR1 reads SQVTM; CDR2 reads ANQGSEA.